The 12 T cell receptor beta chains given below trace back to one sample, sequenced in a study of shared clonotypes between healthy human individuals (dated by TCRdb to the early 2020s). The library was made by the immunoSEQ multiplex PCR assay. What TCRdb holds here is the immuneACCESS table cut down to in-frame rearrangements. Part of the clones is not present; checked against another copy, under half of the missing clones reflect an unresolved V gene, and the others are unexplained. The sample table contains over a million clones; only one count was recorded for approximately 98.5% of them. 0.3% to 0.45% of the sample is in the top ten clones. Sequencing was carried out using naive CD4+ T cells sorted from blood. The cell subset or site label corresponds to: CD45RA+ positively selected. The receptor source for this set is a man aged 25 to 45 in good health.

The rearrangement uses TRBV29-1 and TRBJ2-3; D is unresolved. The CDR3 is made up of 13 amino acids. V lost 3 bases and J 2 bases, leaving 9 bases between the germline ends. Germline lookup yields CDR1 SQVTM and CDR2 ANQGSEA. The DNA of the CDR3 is TGCAGCGTTGAGAACAGTTACACAGATACGCAGTATTTT. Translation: CSVENSYTDTQYF.

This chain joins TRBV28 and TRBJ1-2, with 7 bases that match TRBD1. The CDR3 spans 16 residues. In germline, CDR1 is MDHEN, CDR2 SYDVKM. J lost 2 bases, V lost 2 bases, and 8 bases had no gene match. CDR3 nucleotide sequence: TGTGCCAGCAGTTTAACAGGGGCCGCCTTAAACTATGGCTACACCTTC. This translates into CASSLTGAALNYGYTF.

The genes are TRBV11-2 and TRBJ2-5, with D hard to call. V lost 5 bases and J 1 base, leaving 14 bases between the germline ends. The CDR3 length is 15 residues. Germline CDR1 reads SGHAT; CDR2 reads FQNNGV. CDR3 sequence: CASSPLLALQETQYF. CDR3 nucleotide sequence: TGTGCCAGCAGCCCCCTATTGGCCCTCCAAGAGACCCAGTACTTC. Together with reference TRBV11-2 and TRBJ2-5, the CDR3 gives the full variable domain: EAGVAQSPRYKIIEKRQSVAFWCNPISGHATLYWYQQILGQGPKLLIQFQNNGVVDDSQLPKDRFSAERLKGVDSTLKIQPAKLEDSAVYLCASSPLLALQETQYFGPGTRLLVL.

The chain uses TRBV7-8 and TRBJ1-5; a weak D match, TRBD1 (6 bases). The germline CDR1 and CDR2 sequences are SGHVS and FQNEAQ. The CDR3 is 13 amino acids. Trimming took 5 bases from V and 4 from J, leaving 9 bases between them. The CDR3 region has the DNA TGTGCCAGCAGCCGACAGGCGAATCAGCCCCAGCATTTT. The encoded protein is CASSRQANQPQHF. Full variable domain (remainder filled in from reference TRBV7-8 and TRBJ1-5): GAGVSQSPRYKVAKRGQDVALRCDPISGHVSLFWYQQALGQGPEFLTYFQNEAQLDKSGLPSDRFFAERPEGSVSTLKIQRTQQEDSAVYLCASSRQANQPQHFGDGTRLSIL.

The CDR3 region is CASSASGLNTEAFF. The CDR3 DNA reads as TGTGCCAGCAGCGCATCAGGGCTGAACACTGAAGCTTTCTTT. V gene TRBV7-9 combines with J gene TRBJ1-1; the D gene is possibly TRBD1 (5 bases). The CDR3 is made up of 14 amino acids. Germline V gene data show CDR1 as SEHNR and CDR2 as FQNEAQ (reference sequence). V gave up 5 bases and J gave up 0 bases, with 10 bases separating them.

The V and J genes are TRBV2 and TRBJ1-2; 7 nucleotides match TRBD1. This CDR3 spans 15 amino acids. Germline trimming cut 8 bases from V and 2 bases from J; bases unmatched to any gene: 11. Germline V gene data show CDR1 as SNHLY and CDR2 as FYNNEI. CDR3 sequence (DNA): TGTGCCAGCGCCTTAGAAGGCAGGGGGAACTATGGCTACACCTTC. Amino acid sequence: CASALEGRGNYGYTF.

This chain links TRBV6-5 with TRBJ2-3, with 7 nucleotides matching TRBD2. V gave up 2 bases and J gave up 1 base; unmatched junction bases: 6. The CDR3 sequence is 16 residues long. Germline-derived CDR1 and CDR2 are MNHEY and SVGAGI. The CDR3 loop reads CASSYRSSGRTDTQYF. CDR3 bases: TGTGCCAGCAGTTACAGGAGTAGCGGGCGCACAGATACGCAGTATTTT.

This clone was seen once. The CDR3 sequence: CASSSILQGRHEQYF. The CDR3 nucleotides read TGTGCCAGCAGTTCTATACTTCAGGGGCGGCACGAGCAGTACTTC. The chain joins TRBV28 to TRBJ2-7; a weak D match, TRBD1 (6 bases). V was trimmed by 4 bases and J by 5 bases, leaving 18 bases between them. In germline, CDR1 is MDHEN, CDR2 SYDVKM. CDR3 length equals 15 residues.

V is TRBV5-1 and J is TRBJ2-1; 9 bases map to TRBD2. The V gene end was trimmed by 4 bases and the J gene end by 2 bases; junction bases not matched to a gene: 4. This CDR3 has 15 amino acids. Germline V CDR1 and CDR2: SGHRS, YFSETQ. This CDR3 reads CASSARLAAYNEQFF. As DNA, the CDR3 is TGCGCCAGCAGCGCCCGACTAGCGGCCTACAATGAGCAGTTCTTC. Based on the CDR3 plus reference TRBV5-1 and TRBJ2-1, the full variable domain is KAGVTQTPRYLIKTRGQQVTLSCSPISGHRSVSWYQQTPGQGLQFLFEYFSETQRNKGNFPGRFSGRQFSNSRSEMNVSTLELGDSALYLCASSARLAAYNEQFFGPGTRLTVL.

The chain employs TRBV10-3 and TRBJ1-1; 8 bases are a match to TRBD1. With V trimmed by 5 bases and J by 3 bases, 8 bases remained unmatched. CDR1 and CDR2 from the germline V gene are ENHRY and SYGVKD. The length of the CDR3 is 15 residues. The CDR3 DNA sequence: TGTGCCATCAGTTCACCCGACAGGGGTGACACTGAAGCTTTCTTT. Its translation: CAISSPDRGDTEAFF.

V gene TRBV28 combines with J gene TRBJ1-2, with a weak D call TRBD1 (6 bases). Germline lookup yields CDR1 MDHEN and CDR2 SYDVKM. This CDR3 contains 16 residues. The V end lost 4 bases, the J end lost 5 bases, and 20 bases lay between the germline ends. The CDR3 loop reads CASSSTFPQGKYGYTF. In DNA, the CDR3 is TGTGCCAGCAGTTCAACTTTCCCACAGGGAAAGTATGGCTACACCTTC.

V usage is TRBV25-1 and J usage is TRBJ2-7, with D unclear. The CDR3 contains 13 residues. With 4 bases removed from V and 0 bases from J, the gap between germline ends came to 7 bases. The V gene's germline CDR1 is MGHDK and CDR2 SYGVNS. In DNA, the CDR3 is TGTGCCAGCAGTGCCCGAACCTCCTACGAGCAGTACTTC. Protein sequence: CASSARTSYEQYF.